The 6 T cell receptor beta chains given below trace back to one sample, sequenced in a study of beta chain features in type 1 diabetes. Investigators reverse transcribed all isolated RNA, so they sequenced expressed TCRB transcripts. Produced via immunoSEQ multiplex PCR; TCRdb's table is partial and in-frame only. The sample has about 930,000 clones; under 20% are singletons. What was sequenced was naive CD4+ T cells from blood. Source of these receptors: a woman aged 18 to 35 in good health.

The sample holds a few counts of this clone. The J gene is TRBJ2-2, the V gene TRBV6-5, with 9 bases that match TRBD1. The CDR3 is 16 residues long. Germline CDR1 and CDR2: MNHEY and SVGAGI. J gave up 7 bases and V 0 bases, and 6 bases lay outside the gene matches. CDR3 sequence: CASSYSNRGPIGELFF. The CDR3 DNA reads TGTGCCAGCAGTTACTCGAACAGGGGGCCTATCGGGGAGCTGTTTTTT.

The CDR3 here is CASSPLPGLASYNEQFF. CDR3 DNA sequence: TGTGCCAGCTCACCGCTTCCGGGACTAGCGTCCTACAATGAGCAGTTCTTC. The chain has TRBV18 and TRBJ2-1; 10 bases line up with TRBD2. Germline CDR1 is KGHSH and CDR2 is LQKENI. V gave up 3 bases and J gave up 1 base; unmatched junction bases: 6. This CDR3 spans 17 amino acids.

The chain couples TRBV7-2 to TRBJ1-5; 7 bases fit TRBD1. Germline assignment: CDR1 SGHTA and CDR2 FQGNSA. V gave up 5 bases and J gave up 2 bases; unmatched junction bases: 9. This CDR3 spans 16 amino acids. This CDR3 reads CASSPQTGLGNQPQHF. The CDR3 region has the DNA TGTGCCAGCAGCCCCCAGACAGGGCTGGGCAATCAGCCCCAGCATTTT.

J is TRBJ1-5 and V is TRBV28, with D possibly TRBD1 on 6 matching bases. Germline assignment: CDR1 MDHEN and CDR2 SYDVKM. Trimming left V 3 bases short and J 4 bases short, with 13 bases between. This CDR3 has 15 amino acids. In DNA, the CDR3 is TGTGCCAGCAGTTTTCCTACAGGGTTTAATCAGCCCCAGCATTTT. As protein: CASSFPTGFNQPQHF.

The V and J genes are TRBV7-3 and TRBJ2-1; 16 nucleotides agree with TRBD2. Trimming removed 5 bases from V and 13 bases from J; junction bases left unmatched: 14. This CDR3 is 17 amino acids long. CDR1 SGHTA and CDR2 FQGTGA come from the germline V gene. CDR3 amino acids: CASSPTSGTSGRGFQFF. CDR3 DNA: TGTGCCAGCAGCCCAACCTCCGGGACTAGCGGGAGGGGGTTTCAGTTCTTC.

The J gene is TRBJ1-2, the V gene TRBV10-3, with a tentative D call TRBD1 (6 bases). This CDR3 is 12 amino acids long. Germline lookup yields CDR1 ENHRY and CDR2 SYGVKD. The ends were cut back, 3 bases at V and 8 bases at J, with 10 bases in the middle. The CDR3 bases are TGTGCCATCAGTGAAGACAGGTTGGGCTACACCTTC. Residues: CAISEDRLGYTF.